This T cell receptor beta chain was identified during a study of shared clonotypes between healthy human individuals. Overall study context: Three CD4 naive, three CD4 memory, two CD8 naive and one CD8 memory plate were used per donor.

Concerning this clone: Its cognate antigen is unknown.

The repertoire was sequenced with immunoSEQ multiplex PCR; TCRdb's copy has only in-frame clones and lacks some. The data contain some 630,000 clones, 55% to 75% of them seen just once; the ten biggest clones take up about 1.8%. Those who donated, Caucasian adults without exception, all lived in Nashville, Tennessee. General study points: Non-shared clonotypes were found to have lower generation probabilities than the clonotypes that were shared by all four of the sorted-subset donors. How much donors shared clonotypes was expected to be affected by sequencing depth.

This CDR3 is built from 12 residues. Trimming left V 6 bases short and J 2 bases short, with 5 bases between. Germline assignment: CDR1 MNHNY and CDR2 SVGAGI (reference sequence). The source is a woman in her 30s in good health. V is TRBV6-6 and J is TRBJ1-5; no clear D. The specimen sequenced was memory CD4+ T cells sorted from blood. The sample's subset: CD45RA-negative fraction. Here the CDR3 DNA reads TGTGCCAGCAGCGGGGGCAATCAGCCCCAGCATTTT. This translates into CASSGGNQPQHF.